The T cell receptor beta chain described here comes from a study of cytomegalovirus exposure and HLA in healthy donors. The PCR ran on 60 Vbeta and 13 Jbeta primers. The table came from immunoSEQ multiplex PCR; TCRdb's copy has only in-frame clones and leaves some out. The sample records 100,000 to 150,000 clones, 75% to 85% being singletons. Trimming removed 4 bases from V and 2 bases from J; junction bases left unmatched: 9. The CDR3 consists of 17 residues. From germline, CDR1 is MNHEY and CDR2 SMNVEV (reference sequence). This sequence was found in a male donor in good health and CMV-seronegative. The sequencing input was PBMCs. The chain recombines TRBV27 with TRBJ1-2; 11 nucleotides align to TRBD1. The CDR3 sequence is CASSYLGTGGRNYGYTF. The CDR3 DNA sequence: TGTGCCAGCAGTTACCTCGGGACAGGGGGAAGGAACTATGGCTACACCTTC.